This TCR beta chain was profiled in a study of spatial heterogeneity in lung cancer. Overall study: A T cell module score from matched bulk RNA-seq correlated strongly with TCR transcript counts in tumor regions. Mean representation of each unique TCR and UMI combination in the raw reads exceeded nine occurrences. The study's findings and limits: Ubiquitous expanded TCR counts tracked ubiquitous nonsynonymous mutations, and regional counts tracked regional ones. It was found that expanded intratumoral alpha and beta TCR counts tracked tumor mutation counts.

TCRdb reanalysed the 5' RACE reads using MiXCR and keeps one entry per CDR3 protein. Of approximately 17,000 distinct CDR3 sequences detected, 7.5% appear once; the ten largest clones hold approximately 23%. Trimming took 7 bases from V and 3 from J, leaving 13 bases between them. Germline loops: CDR1 WSHSY, CDR2 SAAADI. This CDR3 contains 13 residues. The time point is: sample taken at primary tumor resection. Without sorting, whole RNA was sequenced from tumor, nontumor lung or frozen PBMC. The sample holds many counts of this clonotype. Its antigen remains unidentified. The TCR comes from a male donor with early-stage non-small cell lung cancer. Sequences were derived from lung tumor tissue, sampled at surgery. The chain recombines TRBV10-2 with TRBJ2-7; a possible D gene is TRBD2 (7 bases). The CDR3 DNA reads TGCGCCAGCAAGGGGGGGGGCCACTACGAGCAGTACTTC. Its translation is CASKGGGHYEQYF.